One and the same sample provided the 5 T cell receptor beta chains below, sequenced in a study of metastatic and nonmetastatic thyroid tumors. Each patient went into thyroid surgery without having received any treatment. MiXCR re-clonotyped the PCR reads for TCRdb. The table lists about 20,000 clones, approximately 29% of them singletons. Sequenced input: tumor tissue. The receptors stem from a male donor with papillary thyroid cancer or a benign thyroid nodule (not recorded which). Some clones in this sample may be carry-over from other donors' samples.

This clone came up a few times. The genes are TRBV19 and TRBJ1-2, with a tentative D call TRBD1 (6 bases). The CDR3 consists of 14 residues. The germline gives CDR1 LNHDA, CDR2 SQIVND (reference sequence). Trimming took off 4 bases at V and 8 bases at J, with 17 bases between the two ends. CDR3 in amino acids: CASSSPGAWGGYTF. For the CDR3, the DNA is TGTGCCAGTAGTAGCCCAGGGGCCTGGGGAGGCTACACCTTC.

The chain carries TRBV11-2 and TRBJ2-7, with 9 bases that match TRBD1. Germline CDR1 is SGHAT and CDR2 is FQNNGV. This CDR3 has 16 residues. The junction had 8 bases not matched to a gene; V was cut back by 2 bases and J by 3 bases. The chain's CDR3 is CASSLSLGQGYYEQYF. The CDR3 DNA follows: TGTGCCAGCAGCTTATCCCTGGGACAGGGCTACTACGAGCAGTACTTC.

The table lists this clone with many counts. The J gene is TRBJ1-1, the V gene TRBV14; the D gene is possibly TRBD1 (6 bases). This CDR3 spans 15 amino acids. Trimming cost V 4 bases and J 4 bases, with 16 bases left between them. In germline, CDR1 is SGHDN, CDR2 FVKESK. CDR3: CASSPGHLMVTEAFF. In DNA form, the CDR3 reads TGTGCCAGCAGCCCGGGACACCTCATGGTCACTGAAGCTTTCTTT.

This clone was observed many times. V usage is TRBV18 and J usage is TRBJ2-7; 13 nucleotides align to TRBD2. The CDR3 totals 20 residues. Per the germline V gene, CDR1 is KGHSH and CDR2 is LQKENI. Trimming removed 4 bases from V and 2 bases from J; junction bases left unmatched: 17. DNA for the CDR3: TGTGCCAGCTCACTCAAAGGGGGGTCGGGACTAGCGGGACCTACCTACGAGCAGTACTTC. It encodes CASSLKGGSGLAGPTYEQYF.

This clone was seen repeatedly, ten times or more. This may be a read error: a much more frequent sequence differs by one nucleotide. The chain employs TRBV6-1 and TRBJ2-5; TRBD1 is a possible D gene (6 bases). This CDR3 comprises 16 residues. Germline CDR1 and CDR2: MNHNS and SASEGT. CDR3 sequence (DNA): TGTGCCAGCACCTCGAGGGCCGCAGGGGATCAAGAGACCCAGCACTTC. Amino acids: CASTSRAAGDQETQHF.